A selection of T cell receptor beta chains follows, all from one sample in a study of T cell responses to AZD1222 COVID-19 vaccine. TCRdb's table, derived via immunoSEQ multiplex PCR, lists solely in-frame clones and lacks some. The table records 140,000 to 150,000 clones, around 90% of them present only once. The sequencing here drew on peripheral blood, taken on day 0 of AZD1222 vaccination. Receptors were obtained from an adult in good health. Each CDR3 is given with its conserved first and last residue. D genes are given only for firm matches. The listing skips clone size in some rows; elsewhere it reads once, few, many or a size class.

CDR3	DNA	V	D	J	size
CASSPPARADTQYF	TGTGCCAGCTCACCACCGGCCAGGGCAGATACGCAGTATTTT	TRBV18	-	TRBJ2-3	-
CASRPGQGFYYEQYF	TGTGCCAGCCGCCCGGGACAGGGGTTTTACTACGAGCAGTACTTC	TRBV6-4	TRBD1	TRBJ2-7	once
CASSPPIGGHSYEQYF	TGCGCCAGCAGTCCCCCGATAGGGGGGCACTCCTACGAGCAGTACTTC	TRBV23-1	-	TRBJ2-7	-
CASRDGGGIGTQYF	TGTGCCAGTCGGGACGGGGGCGGTATTGGGACCCAGTACTTC	TRBV19	-	TRBJ2-5	-
CASTPIPMGGGTGELFF	TGTGCCAGTACTCCCATTCCCATGGGAGGCGGCACCGGGGAGCTGTTTTTT	TRBV19	-	TRBJ2-2	few
CASSLGPHVGGYTF	TGTGCCAGCAGCTTGGGACCCCACGTCGGTGGCTACACCTTC	TRBV5-6	-	TRBJ1-2	-
CATEDRGNTEAFF	TGTGCCACCGAGGACAGGGGAAACACTGAAGCTTTCTTT	TRBV18	TRBD1	TRBJ1-1	-
CASIRTGPGPGNTIYF	TGTGCCAGTATCCGGACAGGGCCAGGGCCTGGAAACACCATATATTTT	TRBV19	TRBD1	TRBJ1-3	-
CASSLTWTDTQYF	TGCGCCAGCAGCCTGACATGGACAGATACGCAGTATTTT	TRBV5-1	-	TRBJ2-3	-
CASSYMRGNYGYTF	TGTGCCAGCAGTTACATGAGGGGTAACTATGGCTACACCTTC	TRBV6-5	-	TRBJ1-2	-
CASSYAARGSYEQYF	TGTGCCAGCAGTTACGCGGCCAGGGGCTCCTACGAGCAGTACTTC	TRBV6-5	-	TRBJ2-7	-
CASGLLNNRVSGYTF	TGTGCTAGTGGCCTTCTGAATAACAGGGTGTCCGGCTACACCTTC	TRBV12-5	-	TRBJ1-2	once
CAWSPTTSGTDTQYF	TGTGCCTGGAGTCCGACGACTAGCGGCACAGATACGCAGTATTTT	TRBV30	TRBD2	TRBJ2-3	-
CASSLSQTTYQPQHF	TGTGCCAGCAGCCTAAGTCAAACGACTTATCAGCCCCAGCATTTT	TRBV5-6	-	TRBJ1-5	-
CASSPARSGTGFNQPQHF	TGTGCCAGCAGTCCAGCCCGATCCGGGACAGGGTTCAATCAGCCCCAGCATTTT	TRBV28	TRBD1	TRBJ1-5	-
CASSHTPDRAKNIQYF	TGTGCCAGCAGCCACACCCCGGACAGGGCAAAAAACATTCAGTACTTC	TRBV3-1/TRBV3-2	TRBD1	TRBJ2-4	-
CASSLDRGLGNTIYF	TGTGCCAGCAGCTTAGACAGGGGGCTTGGAAACACCATATATTTT	TRBV7-2	TRBD1	TRBJ1-3	-